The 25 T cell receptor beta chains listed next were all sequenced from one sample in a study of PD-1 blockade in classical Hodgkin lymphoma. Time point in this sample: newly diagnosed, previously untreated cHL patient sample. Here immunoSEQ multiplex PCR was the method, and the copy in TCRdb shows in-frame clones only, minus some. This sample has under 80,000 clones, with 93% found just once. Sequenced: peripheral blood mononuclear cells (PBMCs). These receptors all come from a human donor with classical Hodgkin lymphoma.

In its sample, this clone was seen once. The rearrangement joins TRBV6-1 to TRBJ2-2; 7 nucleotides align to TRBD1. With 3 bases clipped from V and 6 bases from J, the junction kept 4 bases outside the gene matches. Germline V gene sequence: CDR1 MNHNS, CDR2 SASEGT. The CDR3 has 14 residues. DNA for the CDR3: TGTGCCAGCAGTGATTACGGACAGGCCGGGGAGCTGTTTTTT. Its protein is CASSDYGQAGELFF.

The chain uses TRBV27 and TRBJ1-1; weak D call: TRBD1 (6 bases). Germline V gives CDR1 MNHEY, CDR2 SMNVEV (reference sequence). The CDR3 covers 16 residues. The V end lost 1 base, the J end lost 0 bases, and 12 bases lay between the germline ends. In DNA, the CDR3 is TGTGCCAGCAGTTTATACGGGACAAACATGAACACTGAAGCTTTCTTT. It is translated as CASSLYGTNMNTEAFF.

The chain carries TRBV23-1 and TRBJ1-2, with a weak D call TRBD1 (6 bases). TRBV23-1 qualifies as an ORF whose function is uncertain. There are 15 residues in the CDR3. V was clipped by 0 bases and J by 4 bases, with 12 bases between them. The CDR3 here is CASSQSGGHPYGYTF. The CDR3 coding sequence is TGCGCCAGCAGTCAATCGGGGGGACACCCCTATGGCTACACCTTC.

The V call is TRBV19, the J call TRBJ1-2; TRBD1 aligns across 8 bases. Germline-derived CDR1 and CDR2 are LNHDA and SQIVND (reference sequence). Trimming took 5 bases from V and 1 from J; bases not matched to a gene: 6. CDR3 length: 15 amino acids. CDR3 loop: CASSPRTGYNYGYTF. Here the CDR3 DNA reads TGTGCCAGTAGTCCTCGGACAGGGTATAACTATGGCTACACCTTC.

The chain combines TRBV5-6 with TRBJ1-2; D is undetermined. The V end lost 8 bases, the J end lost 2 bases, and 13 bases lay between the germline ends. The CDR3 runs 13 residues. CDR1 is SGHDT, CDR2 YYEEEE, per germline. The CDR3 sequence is CASSKLQNYGYTF. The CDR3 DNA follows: TGTGCCAGTAGTAAATTACAGAACTATGGCTACACCTTC.

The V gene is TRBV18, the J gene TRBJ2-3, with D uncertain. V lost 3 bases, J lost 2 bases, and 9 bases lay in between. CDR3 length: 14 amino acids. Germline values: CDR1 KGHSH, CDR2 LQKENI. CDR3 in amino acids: CASSPTRHTDTQYF. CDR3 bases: TGTGCCAGCTCACCTACCCGGCACACAGATACGCAGTATTTT.

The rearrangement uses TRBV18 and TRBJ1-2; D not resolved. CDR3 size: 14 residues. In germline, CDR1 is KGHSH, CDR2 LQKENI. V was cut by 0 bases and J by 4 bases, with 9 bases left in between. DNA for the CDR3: TGTGCCAGCTCACCACCCCACGGAAGCTATGGCTACACCTTC. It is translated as CASSPPHGSYGYTF.

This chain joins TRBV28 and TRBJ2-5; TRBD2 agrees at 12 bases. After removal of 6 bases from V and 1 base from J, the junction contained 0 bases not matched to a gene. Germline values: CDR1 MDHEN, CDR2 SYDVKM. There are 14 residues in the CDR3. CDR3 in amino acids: CASRLAGGQETQYF. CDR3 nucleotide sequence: TGTGCCAGCAGACTAGCGGGAGGCCAAGAGACCCAGTACTTC.

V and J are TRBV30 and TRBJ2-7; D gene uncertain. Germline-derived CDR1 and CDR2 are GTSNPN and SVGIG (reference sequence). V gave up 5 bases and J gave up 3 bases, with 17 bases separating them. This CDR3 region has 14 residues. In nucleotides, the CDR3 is TGTGCCTGGGAGTCCGGGTCCTCCAGCTACGAGCAGTACTTC. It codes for CAWESGSSSYEQYF.

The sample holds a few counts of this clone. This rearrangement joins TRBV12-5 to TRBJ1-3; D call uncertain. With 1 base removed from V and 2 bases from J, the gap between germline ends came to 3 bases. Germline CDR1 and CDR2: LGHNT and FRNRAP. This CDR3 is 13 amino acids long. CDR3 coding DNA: TGTGCTAGTGGTTTGGAGGCTGGAAACACCATATATTTT. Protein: CASGLEAGNTIYF.

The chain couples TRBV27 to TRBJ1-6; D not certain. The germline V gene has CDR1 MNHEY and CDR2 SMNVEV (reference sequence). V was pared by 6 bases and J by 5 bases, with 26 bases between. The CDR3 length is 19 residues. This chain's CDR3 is CASRMTRVPPVANNSPLHF. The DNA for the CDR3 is TGTGCCAGCAGGATGACCCGTGTTCCCCCGGTCGCAAATAATTCACCCCTCCACTTT.

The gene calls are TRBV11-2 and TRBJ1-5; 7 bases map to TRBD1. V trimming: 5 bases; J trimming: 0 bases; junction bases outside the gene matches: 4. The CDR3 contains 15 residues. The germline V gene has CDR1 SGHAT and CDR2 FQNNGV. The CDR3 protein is CASSRTGSSNQPQHF. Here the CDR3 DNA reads TGTGCCAGCAGCCGGACAGGCTCTAGCAATCAGCCCCAGCATTTT.

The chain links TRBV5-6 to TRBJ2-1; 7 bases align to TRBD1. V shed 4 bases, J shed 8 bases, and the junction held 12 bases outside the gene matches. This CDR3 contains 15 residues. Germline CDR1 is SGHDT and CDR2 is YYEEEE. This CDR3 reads CASSPSPTGYDEQFF. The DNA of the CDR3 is TGTGCCAGCAGCCCTTCACCGACAGGGTACGATGAGCAGTTCTTC.

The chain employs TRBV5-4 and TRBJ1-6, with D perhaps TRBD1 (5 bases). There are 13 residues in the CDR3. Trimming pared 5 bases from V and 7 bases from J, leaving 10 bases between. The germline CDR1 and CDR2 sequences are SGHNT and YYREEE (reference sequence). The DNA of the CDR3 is TGTGCCAGCAGTCAGGGAGGAAATTCACCCCTCCACTTT. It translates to CASSQGGNSPLHF.

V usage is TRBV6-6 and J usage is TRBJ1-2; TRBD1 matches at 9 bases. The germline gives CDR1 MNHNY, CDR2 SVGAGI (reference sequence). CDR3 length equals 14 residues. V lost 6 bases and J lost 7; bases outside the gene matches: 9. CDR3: CASRVGQGEAGYTF. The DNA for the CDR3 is TGTGCCAGCAGGGTGGGACAGGGTGAAGCTGGCTACACCTTC.

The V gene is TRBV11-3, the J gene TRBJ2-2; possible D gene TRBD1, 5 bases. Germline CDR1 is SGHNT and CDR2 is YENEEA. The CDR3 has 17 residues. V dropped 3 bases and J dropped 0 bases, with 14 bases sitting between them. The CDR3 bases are TGTGCCAGCAGCTTCTTCTCAAGGGGATCGAACACCGGGGAGCTGTTTTTT. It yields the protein CASSFFSRGSNTGELFF. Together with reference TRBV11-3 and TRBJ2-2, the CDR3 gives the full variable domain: EAGVVQSPRYKIIEKKQPVAFWCNPISGHNTLYWYLQNLGQGPELLIRYENEEAVDDSQLPKDRFSAERLKGVDSTLKIQPAELGDSAVYLCASSFFSRGSNTGELFFGEGSRLTVL.

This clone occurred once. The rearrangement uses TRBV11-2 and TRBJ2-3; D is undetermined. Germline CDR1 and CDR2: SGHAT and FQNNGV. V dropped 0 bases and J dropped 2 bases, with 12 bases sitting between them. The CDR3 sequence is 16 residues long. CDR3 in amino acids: CASSLEGRLNTDTQYF. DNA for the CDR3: TGTGCCAGCAGCTTAGAGGGCAGGCTGAACACAGATACGCAGTATTTT.

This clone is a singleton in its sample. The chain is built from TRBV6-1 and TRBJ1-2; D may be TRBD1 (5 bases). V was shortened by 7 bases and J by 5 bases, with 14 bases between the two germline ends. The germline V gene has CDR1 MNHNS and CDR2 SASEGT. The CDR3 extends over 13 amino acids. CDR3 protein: CASTVPEGYGYTF. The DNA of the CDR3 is TGTGCCAGCACCGTGCCAGAGGGGTATGGCTACACCTTC.

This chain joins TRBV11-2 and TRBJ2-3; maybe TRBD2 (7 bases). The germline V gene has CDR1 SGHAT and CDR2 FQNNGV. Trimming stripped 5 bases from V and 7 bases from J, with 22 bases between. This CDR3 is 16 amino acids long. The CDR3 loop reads CASSQLTYGGAYTQYF. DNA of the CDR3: TGTGCCAGCAGCCAACTTACTTATGGGGGGGCATATACGCAGTATTTT.

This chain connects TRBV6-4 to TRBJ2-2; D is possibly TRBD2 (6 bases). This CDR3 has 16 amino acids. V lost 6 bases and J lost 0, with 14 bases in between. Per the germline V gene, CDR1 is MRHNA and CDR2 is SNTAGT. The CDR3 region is CASSLLSGANTGELFF. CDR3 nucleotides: TGTGCCAGCAGCCTCCTTAGCGGCGCGAACACCGGGGAGCTGTTTTTT.

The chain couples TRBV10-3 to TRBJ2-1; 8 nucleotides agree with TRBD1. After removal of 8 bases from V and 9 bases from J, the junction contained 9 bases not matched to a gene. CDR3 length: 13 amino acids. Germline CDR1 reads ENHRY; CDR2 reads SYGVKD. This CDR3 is CAIRQGMESEQFF. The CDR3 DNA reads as TGTGCCATCCGACAGGGGATGGAGAGTGAGCAGTTCTTC.

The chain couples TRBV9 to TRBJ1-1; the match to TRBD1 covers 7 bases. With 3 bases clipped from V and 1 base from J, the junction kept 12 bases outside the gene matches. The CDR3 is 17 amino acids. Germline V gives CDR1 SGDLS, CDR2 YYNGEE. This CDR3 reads CASSGLGQTYKNTEAFF. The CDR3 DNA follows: TGTGCCAGCAGCGGGCTGGGACAGACATATAAGAACACTGAAGCTTTCTTT.

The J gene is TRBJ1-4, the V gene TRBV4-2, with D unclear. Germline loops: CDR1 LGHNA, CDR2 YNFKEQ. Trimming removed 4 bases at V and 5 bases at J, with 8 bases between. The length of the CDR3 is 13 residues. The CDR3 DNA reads TGTGCCAGCAGCCGGCAGCTAAATGAAAAACTGTTTTTT. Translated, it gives CASSRQLNEKLFF.

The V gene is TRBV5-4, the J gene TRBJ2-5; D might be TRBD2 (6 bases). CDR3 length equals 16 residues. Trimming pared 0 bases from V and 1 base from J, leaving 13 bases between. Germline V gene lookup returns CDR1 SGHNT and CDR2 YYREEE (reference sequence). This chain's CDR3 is CASSLAITEGQETQYF. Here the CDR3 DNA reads TGTGCCAGCAGCTTGGCTATTACGGAGGGCCAAGAGACCCAGTACTTC.

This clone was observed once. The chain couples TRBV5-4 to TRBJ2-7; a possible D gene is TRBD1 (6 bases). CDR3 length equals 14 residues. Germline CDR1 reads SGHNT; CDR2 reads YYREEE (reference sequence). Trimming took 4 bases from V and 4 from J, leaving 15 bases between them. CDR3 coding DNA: TGTGCCAGCAGCGCCGGGACAACCCCATACGAGCAGTACTTC. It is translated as CASSAGTTPYEQYF. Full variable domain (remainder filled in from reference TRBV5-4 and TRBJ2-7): ETGVTQSPTHLIKTRGQQVTLRCSSQSGHNTVSWYQQALGQGPQFIFQYYREEENGRGNFPPRFSGLQFPNYSSELNVNALELDDSALYLCASSAGTTPYEQYFGPGTRLTVT.